Listed here are 5 T cell receptor beta chains from one sample, sequenced in a study of T-cell reconstitution after alpha-beta-depleted transplantation in children. Unique molecular identifiers were built into the TCRbeta library. TCRdb independently ran MiXCR on the PCR reads; one entry per CDR3 protein. The sample has under 350,000 distinct CDR3 sequences, approximately 9.6% seen once. The starting material was PBMCs from the stem cell graft donor, obtained from the stem cell graft. Every receptor here comes from a human donor who donated a stem cell graft to a child with SCID.

This chain joins TRBV14 and TRBJ1-6, with D perhaps matching TRBD1 (6 bases). The CDR3 has 14 amino acids. CDR1 and CDR2 from the germline V gene are SGHDN and FVKESK. V shed 2 bases and J shed 7 bases, with 9 bases lying between them. The CDR3 DNA sequence: TGTGCCAGCAGCCAACGTAGGGGGAATTCACCCCTCCACTTT. The encoded protein is CASSQRRGNSPLHF.

The rearrangement joins TRBV5-1 to TRBJ1-2, with a tentative D call TRBD1 (6 bases). Trimming stripped 4 bases from V and 5 bases from J, with 18 bases between. Germline CDR1 SGHRS, CDR2 YFSETQ. This CDR3 contains 15 residues. CDR3 region: CASSLGHGAVYGYTF. The CDR3 nucleotides read TGCGCCAGCAGCCTGGGACACGGGGCAGTTTATGGCTACACCTTC.

This clonotype was picked up a small number of times. V and J are TRBV6-4 and TRBJ2-1, with TRBD2 matching 7 bases. This CDR3 comprises 14 residues. Per the germline V gene, CDR1 is MRHNA and CDR2 is SNTAGT. J lost 6 bases, V lost 5 bases, and 7 bases had no gene match. The CDR3 here is CASSPAGNLNEQFF. CDR3 DNA: TGTGCCAGCAGTCCAGCGGGGAACCTCAATGAGCAGTTCTTC.

This chain's CDR3 is CASSQGIQGGEKLFF. The CDR3 DNA reads TGCGCCAGCAGCCAAGGGATCCAGGGAGGGGAAAAACTGTTTTTT. The rearrangement joins TRBV4-1 to TRBJ1-4, with D tentatively TRBD1 (5 bases). The V end lost 1 base, the J end lost 8 bases, and 14 bases lay between the germline ends. Germline V gene lookup returns CDR1 MGHRA and CDR2 YSYEKL. This CDR3 is built from 15 residues.

This clonotype has a count of ten or more. The CDR3 coding sequence is TGTGCCAGCAGTGACAGGGAGGCTGGAAACACCATATATTTT. This gives the protein CASSDREAGNTIYF. This chain links TRBV12-3 or TRBV12-4 with TRBJ1-3; 7 nucleotides line up with TRBD1. The J segment lost 2 bases and the V segment lost 5 bases, leaving 3 bases of the junction unmatched. The CDR3 is made up of 14 amino acids.